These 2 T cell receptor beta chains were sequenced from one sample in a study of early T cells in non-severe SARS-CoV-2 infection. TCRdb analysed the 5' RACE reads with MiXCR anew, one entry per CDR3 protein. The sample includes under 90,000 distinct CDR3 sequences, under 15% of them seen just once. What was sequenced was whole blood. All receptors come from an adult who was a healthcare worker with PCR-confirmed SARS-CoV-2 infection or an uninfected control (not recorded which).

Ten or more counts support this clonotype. This chain's CDR3 is CASSTQGYEQYF. CDR3 nucleotide sequence: TGTGCCAGCAGTACCCAGGGCTACGAGCAGTACTTC. The chain links TRBV2 to TRBJ2-7; D might be TRBD1 (5 bases). The germline gives CDR1 SNHLY, CDR2 FYNNEI. V lost 5 bases and J lost 3, with 8 bases in between. There are 12 residues in the CDR3.

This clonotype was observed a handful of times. The CDR3 protein is CASTKGLAGTDTQYF. Written as DNA, the CDR3 is TGTGCCAGCACCAAGGGGCTAGCGGGAACAGATACGCAGTATTTT. The chain uses TRBV12-3 or TRBV12-4 and TRBJ2-3, with 9 bases fitting TRBD2. This CDR3 has 15 residues. V lost 7 bases to trimming and J lost 3 bases; unmatched junction nucleotides: 8.